In its sample, the clone carrying this TCR beta chain was seen many times. Germline lookup yields CDR1 DFQATT and CDR2 SNEGSKA (reference sequence). After removal of 2 bases from V and 5 bases from J, the junction contained 3 bases not matched to a gene. This CDR3 has 14 amino acids. This sample stems from a study of regulatory T cells in long-lasting Graves disease. Time point indicated: newly diagnosed GD, antithyroid drugs for less than 3 months. The TCR library was prepared using RNA isolated from PBMCs. Patients with Graves' disease were diagnosed by American Thyroid Association guidelines. Arm-PCR with iRepertoire HTBI primers amplified the CDR3 regions for these TCR beta libraries. TCRdb redid the calling of the multiplex PCR reads with MiXCR, one entry per CDR3 protein. The profile shows 300,000 to 400,000 distinct CDR3 sequences, approximately 15% of them singletons. These data were also reused for a study on T cells in Graves' hyperthyroidism and ophthalmopathy.

The sequence came from a man aged 40-55 years with Graves disease. The rearrangement uses TRBV20-1 and TRBJ2-1; 10 bases fit TRBD2. Here the sequenced sample was peripheral blood mononuclear cells (PBMCs), taken at new diagnosis, from a patient treated with antithyroid drugs. The CDR3 loop reads CSARIAGGHNEQFF. CDR3 sequence (DNA): TGCAGTGCTAGAATAGCGGGGGGCCACAATGAGCAGTTCTTC.